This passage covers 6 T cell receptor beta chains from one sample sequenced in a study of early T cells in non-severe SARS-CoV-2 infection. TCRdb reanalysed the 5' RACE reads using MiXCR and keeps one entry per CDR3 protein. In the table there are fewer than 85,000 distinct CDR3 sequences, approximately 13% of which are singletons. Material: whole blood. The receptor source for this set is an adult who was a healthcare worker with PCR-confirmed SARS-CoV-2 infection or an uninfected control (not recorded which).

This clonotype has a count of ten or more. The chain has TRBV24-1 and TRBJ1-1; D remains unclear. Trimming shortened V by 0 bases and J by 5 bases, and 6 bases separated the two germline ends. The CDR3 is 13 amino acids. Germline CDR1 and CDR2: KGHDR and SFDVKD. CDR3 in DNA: TGTGCCACCAGTGATTTGTCCGGTACTGAAGCTTTCTTT. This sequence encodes CATSDLSGTEAFF.

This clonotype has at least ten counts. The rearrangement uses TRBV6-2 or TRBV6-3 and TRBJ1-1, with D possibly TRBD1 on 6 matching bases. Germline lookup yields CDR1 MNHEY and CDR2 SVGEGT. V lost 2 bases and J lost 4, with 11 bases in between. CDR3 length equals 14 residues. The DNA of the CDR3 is TGTGCCAGCAGTTACCGGGGGGCCGGCACTGAAGCTTTCTTT. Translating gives CASSYRGAGTEAFF.

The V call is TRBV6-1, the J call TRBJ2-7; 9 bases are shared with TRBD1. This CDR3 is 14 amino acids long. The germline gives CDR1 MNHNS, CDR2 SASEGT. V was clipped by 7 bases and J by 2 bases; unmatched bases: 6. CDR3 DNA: TGTGCCAGCAATCGGGACAGGGTTACCTACGAGCAGTACTTC. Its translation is CASNRDRVTYEQYF.

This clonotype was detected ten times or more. Here the CDR3 DNA reads TGTGCCAGTCTGTATCGGGGACCGAGCAGCATGGACGAGCAGTACTTC. It translates to CASLYRGPSSMDEQYF. This rearrangement joins TRBV6-6 to TRBJ2-7, with D possibly called TRBD1 or TRBD2 (5 bases each). V was cut by 9 bases and J by 5 bases, with 26 bases left in between. There are 16 residues in the CDR3. Germline V CDR1 and CDR2: MNHNY, SVGAGI (reference sequence).

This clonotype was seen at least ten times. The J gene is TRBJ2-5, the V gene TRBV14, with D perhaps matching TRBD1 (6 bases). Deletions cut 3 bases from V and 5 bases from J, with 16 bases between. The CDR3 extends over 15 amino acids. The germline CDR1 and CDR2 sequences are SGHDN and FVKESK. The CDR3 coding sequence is TGTGCCAGCAGCCACCATCAGGGGCGCAGGGAGACCCAGTACTTC. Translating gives CASSHHQGRRETQYF.

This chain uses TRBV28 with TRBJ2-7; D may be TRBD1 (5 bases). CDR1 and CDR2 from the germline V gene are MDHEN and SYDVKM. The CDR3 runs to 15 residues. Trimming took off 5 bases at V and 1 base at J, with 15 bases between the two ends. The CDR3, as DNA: TGTGCCAGCAGTCCAACGTCAGGGATATCCTACGAGCAGTACTTC. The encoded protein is CASSPTSGISYEQYF.